The T cell receptor beta chain under discussion was sequenced for a study of regulatory T cells in long-lasting Graves disease (dated by TCRdb to about 2021). For the wider study: To count as having persistent Graves' disease, a patient had to have received antithyroid drug treatment for over 5 years with TSH receptor autoantibodies remaining persistently positive. Peripheral blood TCR sequencing and RNA sequencing compared persistent Graves' disease patients with newly diagnosed Graves' disease patients. The study was registered as a clinical trial and conducted in China. A total of 33 samples were covered by TCR sequencing, comprising approximately 13 persistent and 20 or so newly diagnosed Graves' disease patients. Persistent Graves' disease patients in the clinical cohort had taken antithyroid drugs for about 9.7 years on average.

This specimen's time point label, per the study, means: persistent/refractory GD, antithyroid drugs over 5 years with positive TRAb. RNA was extracted from PBMCs in TRIzol for both TCR sequencing and RNA sequencing. The diagnosis of Graves' disease was made according to American Thyroid Association guidelines. Patients for the study were recruited at an endocrinology department in Xi'an, China. From each patient, around 8.3 milliliters of peripheral blood was collected into an EDTA anticoagulant tube. Ficoll Paque Plus density gradient separation was used to isolate PBMCs, and no further T cell sorting was performed. RNA quality was checked with an Agilent 2100 Bioanalyzer and agarose gel, and concentration with a NanoDrop 2000. V drops 0 bases and J drops 4 bases, leaving 10 bases in between. CDR1 SGHTA and CDR2 FQGNSA were looked up in the germline V gene. The CDR3 starts with the cysteine, ends with the phenylalanine, and has 15 residues. The only DNA kept is the CDR3, 45 bases in frame from the first base.

The full study reports these points: The small sample size was acknowledged by the authors as a limitation that may reduce accuracy. Sequencing and analysis were limited to the TCR beta chain. Preferential use of TRBV28, TRBJ1-2 and TRBJ2-5 was observed in persistent disease, whereas TRBV20-1 and TRBJ2-1 were favored in newly diagnosed disease. Only peripheral blood was studied, because thyroid tissue, the primary lesion, was inaccessible. Persistent Graves' disease patients showed lower TCR Shannon entropy and fewer highly expanded clones than newly diagnosed patients, suggesting clonal expansion. Patients with persistent disease shared more public clonotypes (about 2,700) than newly diagnosed patients did (966).

In regard to this clonotype: Its antigen target is currently unknown. Qualities for individual bases were not recorded, and no much larger clone is one base off.

Library construction relied on multiplex PCR. The sequencer was an Illumina HiSeq 4000. TCR beta libraries were built with iRepertoire HTBI primers and Arm-PCR amplification of CDR3 regions. Before sequencing, the PCR products went through gel purification. The authors' pipeline ran thus. Across samples, approximately 68 TRBV and 12 to 15 TRBJ segments were identified and used for gene usage analysis of CDR3 amino acid clonotypes. Filtered high-quality paired reads were merged into contigs using COPE and FqMerger. BLAST was used to align contigs to IMGT TRBV, TRBD and TRBJ reference genes, with CDR3 defined following IMGT. Any clonotype with a frequency above 0.1% was counted as a highly expanded clone. Shannon entropy served as the measure of repertoire diversity, while the Gini coefficient captured V-J evenness. Clonotypes shared by more than one individual were considered public. TCRdb trimmed the raw reads at Q25, called clones with MiXCR and kept productive beta chains. CDR3 protein sequences are deduplicated, and each keeps its most common genes and DNA. TCRdb assigned the V and J calls; the authors' analysis was not used. The sample table holds a few hundred thousand distinct CDR3 sequences, of which under 25% were seen once. The ten largest account for roughly 7.1% of the sample.

The source is a female donor with Graves disease. Sample: peripheral blood mononuclear cells (PBMCs), taken when the disease was refractory, from a patient treated with antithyroid drugs. The receptor chain draws on TRBV7-2 and TRBJ1-3; matching of 5 bases hints at TRBD1 as the D gene. CDR3 protein: CASSLAEGRGNTIYF. The sequence in DNA is TGTGCCAGCAGCTTAGCGGAGGGACGCGGAAACACCATATATTTT.